This T cell receptor (beta chain) was identified in a study of CD8 T cells in Susac syndrome (dated by TCRdb to about 2019). About the full investigation: Of the Susac syndrome patients who were sequenced, about eight were in clinical remission while about six had clinically active disease. Susac syndrome patients were therapy-naive, on corticosteroids (some also receiving IVIg), or on IVIg alone at blood withdrawal. Whether CD8+ T cell activation and differentiation in Susac syndrome was antigen driven was tested using repertoire sequencing.

From cysteine to phenylalanine, the CDR3 is 15 amino acids long. Just the 45-base CDR3 DNA is kept, in frame starting at base 1. Trimming costs V 1 base and J 5 bases, and their ends lie 12 bases apart. CDR1 and CDR2 are drawn from the germline V gene: SGHTA, FQGNSA. RNA was extracted with the RNeasy kit and roughly 0.5 to 1 ug was reverse transcribed using random hexamers. The immunoSEQ multiplex PCR assay, covering 54 Vbeta and 13 Jbeta segments, was used to amplify TCR beta CDR3 regions. PCR amplification bias was corrected by using a synthetic template baseline for primer optimization and computational correction. The original pipeline was this. Only productive sequences were kept, with reads annotated to V, D and J genes according to IMGT and analyzed in immunoSEQ Analyzer. To calculate clonality, Shannon entropy was normalized by log2 of the number of productive unique sequences and then subtracted from one. For each patient and control, public and private clones were evaluated within the 100 most prevalent clones. Clones were defined as Susac-specific if absent from the healthy and MS cohorts, from 900 to 1,300 published viral clones and from other ImmuneACCESS disease sequences. TCRdb took the public reads, trimmed them with fastp at Q25, ran MiXCR for clone calling and kept in-frame beta chains. All rows with the same CDR3 protein become a single entry with the most common DNA and genes. The V and J calls here are based on TCRdb, not the publication. The sample records some 99,000 distinct CDR3 sequences, around 94% of which are singletons. The ten most abundant clones make up roughly 0.3% of the sample.

Note on this clonotype: Its target antigen remains unknown. Base qualities are not provided; no much larger clone lies one nucleotide away.

What the work shows at the level of the full study, not this receptor alone: No clonal expansion was detected in the CD4+ T cell repertoire of Susac syndrome patients. The number of individuals in the TCR sequencing and HLA analysis was acknowledged as relatively small.

High-throughput TCR beta sequencing profiled peripheral blood CD8+ and CD4+ T cells from healthy donors, Susac syndrome patients and multiple sclerosis patients. The Susac syndrome patients fulfilled recently defined diagnostic criteria for either definite or probable disease. Bulk CD8+ and CD4+ T cells were purified by magnetic negative isolation, whereas CD8+ TEMRA cells were enriched by FACS. Blood was collected in EDTA tubes and processed within 24 hours, with PBMCs isolated through density gradient centrifugation. PBMCs intended for TCR sequencing were frozen in liquid nitrogen and were later thawed in a 37 degrees C water bath. Purity of sorted or isolated CD4+, CD8+ and CD8+ TEMRA cells was at least 90%.

The chain is assembled from TRBV7-2 and TRBJ2-4, and TRBD2 may be the D gene, going by 5 matching bases. This receptor was identified in a human donor with Susac syndrome. Specimen: CD4+ T cells from PBMCs. The DNA reads TGTGCCAGCAGCTTAGACGCGGCGAGGGAAAACATTCAGTACTTC. Its protein product is CASSLDAARENIQYF.